This T cell receptor (beta chain) was obtained from a study of cytomegalovirus exposure and HLA in healthy donors. Researchers ran the PCR with 60 Vbeta and 13 Jbeta primers. Sequencing was performed with immunoSEQ multiplex PCR; in TCRdb, only in-frame clones are kept and a portion is missing. The sample records some 120,000 clones, roughly 69% being singletons. This TCR came from a human donor in good health. The sequenced material came from PBMCs.

CDR3 bases: TGTGCCAGCAGCAACGCCGAACGGGACAGGGGAACCGAGTGGAACGAGCAGTACTTC. Translated: CASSNAERDRGTEWNEQYF. The chain joins TRBV13 to TRBJ2-7; TRBD1 aligns across 10 bases. V lost 5 bases, J lost 5 bases, and 21 bases stayed unmatched. Germline CDR1 reads PRHDT; CDR2 reads FYEKMQ (reference sequence). The CDR3 length is 19 residues.